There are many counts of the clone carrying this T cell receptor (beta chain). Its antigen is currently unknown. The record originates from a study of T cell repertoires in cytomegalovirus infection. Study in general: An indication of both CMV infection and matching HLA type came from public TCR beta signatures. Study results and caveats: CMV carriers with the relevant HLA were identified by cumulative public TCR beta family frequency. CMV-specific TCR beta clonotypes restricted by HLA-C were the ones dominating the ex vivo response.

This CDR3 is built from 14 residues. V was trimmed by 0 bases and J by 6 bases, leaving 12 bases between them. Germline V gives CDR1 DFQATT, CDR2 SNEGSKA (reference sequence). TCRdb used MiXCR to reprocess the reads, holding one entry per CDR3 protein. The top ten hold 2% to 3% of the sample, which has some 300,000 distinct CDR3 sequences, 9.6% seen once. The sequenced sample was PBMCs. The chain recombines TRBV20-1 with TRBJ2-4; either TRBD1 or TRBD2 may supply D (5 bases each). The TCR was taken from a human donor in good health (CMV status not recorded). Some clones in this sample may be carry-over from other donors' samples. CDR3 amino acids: CSARDIEGSNIQYF. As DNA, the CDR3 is TGCAGTGCTAGAGATATCGAGGGGTCAAACATTCAGTACTTC.